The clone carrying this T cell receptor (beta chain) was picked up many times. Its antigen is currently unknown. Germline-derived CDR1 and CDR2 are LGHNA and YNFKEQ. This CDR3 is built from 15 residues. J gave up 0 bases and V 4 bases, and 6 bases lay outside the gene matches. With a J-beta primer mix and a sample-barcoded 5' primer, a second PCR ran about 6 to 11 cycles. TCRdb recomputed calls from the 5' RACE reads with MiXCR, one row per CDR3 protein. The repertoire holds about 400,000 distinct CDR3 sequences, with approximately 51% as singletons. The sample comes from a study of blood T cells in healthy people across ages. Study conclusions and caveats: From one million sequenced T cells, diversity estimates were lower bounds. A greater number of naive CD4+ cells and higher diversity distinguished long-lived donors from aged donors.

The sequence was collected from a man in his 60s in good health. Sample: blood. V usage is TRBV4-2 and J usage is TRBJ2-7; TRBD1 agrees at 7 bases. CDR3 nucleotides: TGTGCCAGCAGCCCCAGGACAGGTCTCTCCTACGAGCAGTACTTC. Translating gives CASSPRTGLSYEQYF.